The T cell receptor beta chain described here comes from a study of blood T cells in healthy people across ages (dated by TCRdb to the mid-2010s). As for the study more broadly: In model experiments, template switching captured about one uniquely barcoded TCR beta cDNA molecule for every two T cells. Age-related changes in TCR beta repertoire diversity were measured in the study by deep sequencing normalized with unique cDNA molecular identifiers. Four age groups were formed from the donors: young (average approximately 17 years), middle-aged (around 39), aged (over 55) and long-lived (around 82). To avoid experimental bias, donors of different ages were randomly spread across the sequencing lanes. The study analyzed two additional independent replicas of 1 million unique cDNA reads from the same blood draw for two donors, one aged 18 to 30 and one aged 80 or older.

For CDR1 and CDR2, the germline V gene (reference sequence) lists SEHNR and FQNEAQ. From the cysteine through the phenylalanine, the CDR3 covers 15 amino acids. Only the CDR3 DNA is retained, 45 bases long and in frame from the first base. Between the V and J ends, shortened by 5 bases and 8 bases respectively, the junction contains 21 bases. A note on this clonotype: There is no known antigen for this receptor. Within one base of it there is no much larger clone, and no base qualities were kept.

The protocol used for the library was 5' RACE. The run used an Illumina HiSeq 2500. The second PCR ran for about 6 to 11 cycles and used a J-beta primer mix along with a sample-barcoded 5' primer. A template-switch 5' adaptor carrying 12 random nucleotides introduced a unique molecular identifier onto each TCR beta cDNA molecule. Each sample yielded at least 2.5 million CDR3-containing paired-end reads. The Mint cDNA synthesis kit, primed by a TRBC-specific oligonucleotide, was used to synthesize first-strand cDNA from all RNA. After uracil-DNA glycosylase treatment, a first 18-cycle PCR used universal primers M1SS and BC2_uni_R on all cDNA. From the authors' description of their analysis: Each sample was normalized by randomly selecting 1 million high-quality reads, each carrying a distinct molecular identifier. Instead of being binned into consensus sequences, reads with shared molecular identifiers were discarded. MiTCR, set to a Q25 quality threshold and the strictest error-elimination algorithm, was used for CDR3 identification, clonotype clustering and error correction. Lower-bound total TCR beta diversity was estimated with a nonparametric unseen species model using Euler transformation. TCRdb reworked the public reads: Q25 trimming with fastp, MiXCR clone assembly, productive beta chains retained. When rows share a CDR3 protein, they turn into one entry using the most common DNA and genes. These V and J calls are TCRdb output, not the study's own analysis. Recorded for this sample are 1.6 million or so distinct CDR3 sequences; 30% to 40% of them occurred a single time. Over 9% of the sample is taken by the ten largest.

The donors were a few dozen Caucasian individuals from Russia, aged roughly 6 to 100 years, who were systemically healthy. Approximately 10 milliliters of peripheral blood were collected from each donor into EDTA-treated Vacutainer tubes. Ficoll-Paque density-gradient centrifugation was used to isolate PBMCs, with at least 6 million per sample. Total RNA was extracted from PBMCs with Trizol reagent, with at least 6 micrograms obtained per sample. The percentages of naive CD45RAhigh/CD27high T cells were determined by flow cytometry on a PBMC aliquot from every donor. Study-level results and caveats: As age increased, observed TCR beta diversity per million T cells dropped in a roughly linear way, and a significant reduction was already evident by age 40. Estimates of total diversity based on one million sequenced T cells were regarded as lower bounds and as underestimates. Compared with the aged group, more naive CD4+ T cells, fewer expanded clones and increased TCR diversity were shown by the long-lived group, suggesting age selection. Donor CMV infection status was unknown, potentially confounding age-related changes in expanded clonotypes. There was a strong correlation between observed TCR beta diversity and the percentage of naive T cells measured by flow cytometry. Bulk unsorted PBMC profiling prevented conclusive comparison of naive and antigen-experienced compartments.

The rearrangement joined TRBV7-9 to TRBJ1-2; TRBD1 is possibly the D segment (5 matching bases). Sequencing used blood. This TCR came from a young woman in good health. The CDR3 amino acid sequence is: CASSRQQRRGGGYTF. The nucleotides are TGTGCCAGCAGCCGCCAACAAAGACGGGGCGGAGGCTACACCTTC.